The next 21 T cell receptor beta chains were all read from a single sample in a study of shared clonotypes between healthy human individuals. Here immunoSEQ multiplex PCR was the method, and the copy in TCRdb shows in-frame clones only, minus some. The sample lists 450,000 to 700,000 clones; 95% were seen once. CD45RO-negative cells were positively selected for CCR7, leaving out terminally differentiated effector memory CD45RA+ cells. The sequencing input was naive CD8+ T cells sorted from blood. These receptors all stem from a woman aged 25 to 39 in good health.

This chain uses TRBV5-5 with TRBJ2-7; TRBD2 aligns across 12 bases. Germline V gives CDR1 SGHKS, CDR2 YYEKEE (reference sequence). There are 16 residues in the CDR3. V gave up 5 bases and J gave up 1 base; unmatched junction bases: 7. The CDR3 DNA is TGTGCCAGCAGTGGACTAGCGGGGCCGCTTTCCTACGAGCAGTACTTC. Its protein product is CASSGLAGPLSYEQYF.

The gene calls are TRBV28 and TRBJ2-3; TRBD2 matches 12 bases. Germline CDR1 is MDHEN and CDR2 is SYDVKM. The CDR3 runs 18 residues. With V trimmed by 3 bases and J by 4 bases, 11 bases remained unmatched. DNA for the CDR3: TGTGCCAGCAGTTTCATTGTTCCGCCTAGCGGGAGGGCAGATACGCAGTATTTT. Residues: CASSFIVPPSGRADTQYF.

On this clone itself: The junction shows a germline mismatch at one end, possibly a read error. This sequence joins TRBV7-8 and TRBJ2-7, with 8 bases aligning to TRBD2. CDR1 is SGHVS and CDR2 is FQNEAQ in the germline V gene. The CDR3 contains 14 residues. CDR3 DNA sequence: TGTGCCAGCAGCATAGCGGGACGCTCCTACGAGCAGTACTTC. Residues: CASSIAGRSYEQYF. The whole variable domain, filled in from reference TRBV7-8 and TRBJ2-7, reads GAGVSQSPRYKVAKRGQDVALRCDPISGHVSLFWYQQALGQGPEFLTYFQNEAQLDKSGLPSDRFFAERPEGSVSTLKIQRTQQEDSAVYLCASSIAGRSYEQYFGPGTRLTVT.

V and J are TRBV10-3 and TRBJ1-1, with D tentatively TRBD1 (6 bases). This CDR3 contains 14 residues. Germline loops: CDR1 ENHRY, CDR2 SYGVKD. Trimming removed 10 bases from V and 4 bases from J, with 19 bases in between. In nucleotides, the CDR3 is TGTGCCACCCGATTCGGGGACATAGGCACTGAAGCTTTCTTT. It is translated as CATRFGDIGTEAFF.

The V and J genes are TRBV21-1 and TRBJ1-5. TRBV21-1 is designated a pseudogene. This CDR3 spans 18 amino acids. The CDR3 region has the DNA TGTGCCAGCAGCAAAGTGGTGGATAGGAAGAGGAGCAATCAGCCCCAGCATTTT. Translating gives CASSKVVDRKRSNQPQHF.

This clone was recorded once. The V call is TRBV2, the J call TRBJ1-2, with 9 bases that match TRBD1. The CDR3 sequence is 13 residues long. V lost 6 bases, J lost 8 bases, and 7 bases stayed unmatched. Germline-derived CDR1 and CDR2 are SNHLY and FYNNEI. The CDR3: CASRLQGAVGYTF. CDR3 sequence (DNA): TGTGCCAGCAGATTACAGGGGGCAGTGGGCTACACCTTC.

The rearrangement uses TRBV6-1 and TRBJ2-1; D gene uncertain. The germline V and J ends were trimmed by 6 bases and 8 bases, with 20 bases remaining between them. Germline assignment: CDR1 MNHNS and CDR2 SASEGT. There are 15 residues in the CDR3. The chain's CDR3 is CASSPTLGVLHEQFF. The CDR3 DNA follows: TGTGCCAGCAGCCCCACCCTAGGAGTCCTCCATGAGCAGTTCTTC.

The rearrangement uses TRBV7-9 and TRBJ2-3; D could derive from TRBD1 or TRBD2 (7 bases each). CDR3 length: 15 amino acids. Germline CDR1 and CDR2: SEHNR and FQNEAQ (reference sequence). V lost 8 bases to trimming and J lost 4 bases, with 19 bases between them. This CDR3 reads CASREETGRPDTQYF. The CDR3 nucleotides read TGTGCCAGCCGGGAGGAGACAGGGAGGCCAGATACGCAGTATTTT.

This clone came up once. J is TRBJ2-5 and V is TRBV2, with TRBD2 as a possible D gene (5 bases). The assigned J gene may be wrong: the sequence end matches TRBJ2-7 better. This CDR3 region has 14 residues. Germline V CDR1 and CDR2: SNHLY, FYNNEI. This CDR3 reads CASSAGSAAYEQYF. The CDR3 DNA is TGTGCCAGCAGTGCAGGTAGCGCCGCCTACGAGCAGTACTTC.

The chain joins TRBV10-1 to TRBJ2-5, with D perhaps TRBD2 (5 bases). Germline assignment: CDR1 WNHNN and CDR2 SYGVQD (reference sequence). This CDR3 contains 16 residues. The V end lost 3 bases, the J end lost 3 bases, and 17 bases lay between the germline ends. The CDR3 sequence is CASSDVTGGGKETQYF. The CDR3 DNA reads TGCGCCAGCAGTGACGTTACCGGAGGAGGCAAAGAGACCCAGTACTTC.

The gene calls are TRBV27 and TRBJ2-7, with 10 bases identical to TRBD1. V was clipped by 6 bases and J by 4 bases; unmatched bases: 6. The CDR3 contains 14 residues. CDR1 and CDR2 from the germline V gene are MNHEY and SMNVEV (reference sequence). The CDR3 sequence: CASSAGTGEYEQYF. The CDR3 DNA sequence: TGTGCCAGCAGCGCCGGGACAGGGGAATACGAGCAGTACTTC.

This chain connects TRBV28 to TRBJ2-3; D may correspond to TRBD1 or TRBD2 (5 bases each). The CDR3 covers 16 residues. The germline gives CDR1 MDHEN, CDR2 SYDVKM. Trimming took 5 bases from V and 0 from J, leaving 15 bases between them. The chain's CDR3 is CASSNTGAASTDTQYF. The CDR3 DNA reads as TGTGCCAGCAGTAATACCGGGGCCGCTAGCACAGATACGCAGTATTTT.

This chain uses TRBV27 with TRBJ2-3; TRBD1 matches at 7 bases. V was pared by 2 bases and J by 4 bases, with 12 bases of the junction left unmatched. The CDR3 covers 17 residues. Germline CDR1 MNHEY, CDR2 SMNVEV (reference sequence). The CDR3: CASSLHGNRGLADTQYF. DNA for the CDR3: TGTGCCAGCAGTTTACACGGAAACAGGGGTTTGGCAGATACGCAGTATTTT.

V is TRBV2 and J is TRBJ2-7, with TRBD1 identical over 7 bases. Losses at the gene ends were 3 bases for V and 3 bases for J; bases not matched to a gene: 14. CDR3 length: 17 residues. Germline CDR1 is SNHLY and CDR2 is FYNNEI. CDR3: CASSDPQGPPYGYEQYF. The CDR3 DNA follows: TGTGCCAGCAGTGACCCACAGGGGCCTCCTTATGGCTACGAGCAGTACTTC.

The chain has TRBV28 and TRBJ1-1; 7 positions agree with TRBD1. This CDR3 is 14 amino acids long. CDR1 and CDR2 from the germline V gene are MDHEN and SYDVKM. Trimming at V came to 6 bases and at J to 7 bases, leaving 11 bases not matched to a gene. CDR3 sequence reads: CASSHPADRDEAFF. The CDR3 DNA reads TGTGCCAGCAGCCACCCCGCCGACAGGGATGAAGCTTTCTTT.

The chain links TRBV19 to TRBJ1-1, with D uncertain. The germline V gene encodes CDR1 LNHDA and CDR2 SQIVND (reference sequence). The CDR3 extends over 15 amino acids. Trimming shortened V by 3 bases and J by 0 bases, and 11 bases separated the two germline ends. CDR3 region: CASSIVDGLNTEAFF. The CDR3 nucleotides read TGTGCCAGTAGTATTGTCGACGGCTTGAACACTGAAGCTTTCTTT.

V usage is TRBV28 and J usage is TRBJ1-5; D uncertain. Germline assignment: CDR1 MDHEN and CDR2 SYDVKM. The CDR3 sequence is 16 residues long. V dropped 3 bases and J dropped 4 bases, with 16 bases sitting between them. The DNA for the CDR3 is TGTGCCAGCAGTTTTTCGCATGGAACACCTAATCAGCCCCAGCATTTT. Residues: CASSFSHGTPNQPQHF.

The rearrangement links TRBV11-2 to TRBJ1-1; D remains unclear. V was cut by 3 bases and J by 1 base, with 12 bases left in between. The germline CDR1 and CDR2 sequences are SGHAT and FQNNGV. The CDR3 covers 15 residues. CDR3 in DNA: TGTGCCAGCAGCTTCACTCCGGTGAGGAACACTGAAGCTTTCTTT. It translates to CASSFTPVRNTEAFF.

The rearrangement uses TRBV7-9 and TRBJ2-7, with D possibly TRBD2 on 7 matching bases. In germline, CDR1 is SEHNR, CDR2 FQNEAQ (reference sequence). V gave up 5 bases and J gave up 2 bases, with 22 bases separating them. This CDR3 region has 17 residues. CDR3 protein: CASSPPGGGRGTYEQYF. The CDR3 bases are TGTGCCAGCAGCCCACCCGGCGGTGGGAGGGGGACCTACGAGCAGTACTTC.

V gene TRBV7-9 combines with J gene TRBJ2-7, with D possibly TRBD1 on 6 matching bases. In germline, CDR1 is SEHNR, CDR2 FQNEAQ (reference sequence). The CDR3 is made up of 14 amino acids. V was clipped by 6 bases and J by 2 bases, with 14 bases between them. The CDR3 reads CASSSDSAPYEQYF. Here the CDR3 DNA reads TGTGCCAGCAGTTCGGACAGTGCCCCCTACGAGCAGTACTTC.

This clone appeared once. The chain links TRBV4-1 to TRBJ2-7, with 9 nucleotides matching TRBD2. Germline loops: CDR1 MGHRA, CDR2 YSYEKL. Germline trimming cut 3 bases from V and 3 bases from J; bases unmatched to any gene: 12. The CDR3 is made up of 17 amino acids. The DNA for the CDR3 is TGCGCCAGCAGCCAGACCCCTGCGGGGGGGAGCCTCTACGAGCAGTACTTC. Encoded protein: CASSQTPAGGSLYEQYF.